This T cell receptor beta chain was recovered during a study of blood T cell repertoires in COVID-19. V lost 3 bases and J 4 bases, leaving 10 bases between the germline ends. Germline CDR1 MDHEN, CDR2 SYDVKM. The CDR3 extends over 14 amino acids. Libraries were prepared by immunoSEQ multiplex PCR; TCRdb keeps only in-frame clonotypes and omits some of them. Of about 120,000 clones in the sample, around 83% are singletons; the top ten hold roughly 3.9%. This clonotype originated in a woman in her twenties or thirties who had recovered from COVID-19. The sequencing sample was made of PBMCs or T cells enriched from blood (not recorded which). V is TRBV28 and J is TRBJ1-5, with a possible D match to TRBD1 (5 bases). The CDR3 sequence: CASSFPGVNQPQHF. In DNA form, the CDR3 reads TGTGCCAGCAGTTTCCCGGGGGTGAATCAGCCCCAGCATTTT.